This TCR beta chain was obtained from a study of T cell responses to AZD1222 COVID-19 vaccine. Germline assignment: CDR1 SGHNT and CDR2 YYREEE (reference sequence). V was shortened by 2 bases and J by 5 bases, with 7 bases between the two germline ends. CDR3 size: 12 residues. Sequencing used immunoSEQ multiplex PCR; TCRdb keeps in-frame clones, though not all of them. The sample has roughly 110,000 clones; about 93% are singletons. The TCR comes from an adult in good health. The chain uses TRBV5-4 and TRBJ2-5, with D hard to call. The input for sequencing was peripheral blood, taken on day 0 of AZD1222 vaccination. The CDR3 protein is CASSFAGETQYF. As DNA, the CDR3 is TGTGCCAGCAGCTTCGCCGGTGAGACCCAGTACTTC.